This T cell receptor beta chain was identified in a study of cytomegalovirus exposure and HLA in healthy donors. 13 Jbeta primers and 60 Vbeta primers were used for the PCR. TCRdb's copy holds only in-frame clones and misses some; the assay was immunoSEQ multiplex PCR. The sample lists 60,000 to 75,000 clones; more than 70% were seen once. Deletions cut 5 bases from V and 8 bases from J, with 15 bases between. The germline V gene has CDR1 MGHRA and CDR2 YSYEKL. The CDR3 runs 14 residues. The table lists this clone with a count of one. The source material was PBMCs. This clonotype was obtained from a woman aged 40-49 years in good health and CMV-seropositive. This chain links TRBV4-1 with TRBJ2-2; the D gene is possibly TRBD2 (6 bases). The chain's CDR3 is CASSRLGDLGELFF. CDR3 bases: TGCGCCAGCAGCAGACTAGGGGACCTTGGGGAGCTGTTTTTT.